A single T cell receptor beta chain is shown here with its context. Its binding antigen is unknown. No per-base quality is available; no much larger clone lies one base away. Clipping removes 5 bases from V and 5 bases from J, with 11 as the unmatched junction base count. CDR3 length: 16 amino acids, cysteine to phenylalanine. Only the CDR3 DNA is retained, 48 bases long and in frame from the first base. The germline V gene yields SGHVS for CDR1 and FNYEAQ for CDR2. Sequencing of the TRB variable region was done with the immunoSEQ hsTCRB v3.0 assay at survey level resolution. TRB sequencing targeted a depth of about 40,000-50,000 T-cell genomes per sample. An Illumina MiSeq with a v3 150-cycle kit was used to sequence the pooled TRB libraries. The authors processed their data as follows. Repertoire analysis was performed in R inside a reproducible Nextflow workflow that covered QC, data transformation and analysis. LymphoSeq2, an R package for AIRR-Seq data exploration, was used to implement custom analyses. A few samples that yielded fewer than 5000 total TRB sequences were excluded, so that more than 150 HIV repertoires were analyzed. Of the 188 retained HIV repertoires, approximately 57 were collected before and around 130 after ART initiation. Repertoires were downsampled to 5000 TRB nucleotide sequences, and summary statistics were averaged over 100 downsampling iterations. The analysis kept only TRB sequences whose CDR3 regions were at least seven amino acids long. A Shannon entropy-derived clonality score and the Gini coefficient were used to measure diversity. In the repertoire networks, any two of the top 5000 CDR3 amino acid sequences were connected whenever the two sequences differed by an edit distance of one. For TRB CDR3 amino acid sequences, GLIPH2 was used to predict antigen specificity groups and MHC restriction. To flag known CMV, EBV, HIV or tissue antigen associations, CDR3 amino acid sequences were matched against VDJdb and McPAS-TCR. Pre-ART, post-ART and control groups were compared with Wilcoxon signed-rank tests and Holm-Bonferroni correction. Not all clones reach the TCRdb copy of this immuneACCESS table, which keeps in-frame sequences only. Checked studies attribute under half of the gap to unresolved V genes and leave the rest unexplained. V, J and clone size were drawn from that table, and D and trimming were deduced from the DNA. In this sample the table shows tens of thousands of clones, about 95% of which occur a single time. The ten largest make up around 8% of the sample.

To be included, a participant needed at least one PBMC sample from before ART initiation plus at least two post-ART samples. Every participant with HIV received treatment in the United States of America. Cryopreserved samples of about 0.95-10 million PBMC were thawed and washed before DNA extraction. At the time of the earliest PBMC sample, participants with HIV were aged between about 23 and 54 years. Per participant, PBMC samples came from 1-4 timepoints prior to ART initiation and 2-8 timepoints following ART initiation, for a median of 7 samples. Serial HIV viral load, CD4+ T-cell count, ART history and demographic data were obtained for every participant. Genomic DNA was extracted from unsorted PBMC with a Qiagen kit on a QIAcube, with processing performed in batches of 12 samples. The data were taken from a study of long-term antiretroviral therapy in people with HIV (dated 2022 in TCRdb). In terms of the full investigation: The earliest samples were collected roughly a decade before the 2015 WHO recommendation for immediate ART, at a time when ART was usually postponed until CD4 counts fell. A retrospective serial study tested whether ART initiation and durable HIV suppression were associated with changes in peripheral blood TRB repertoire composition and diversity. From 25 to 30 adults with confirmed HIV infection, the cohort provided approximately 190 cryopreserved PBMC samples, gathered serially across a mean of roughly 6 years (range 1-12). Among the 30 or so participants with HIV, about a dozen were female. No cross-contamination during QIAcube processing was shown when test extractions of a monoclonal T-cell line were performed alongside 25 to 35 polyclonal samples.

The study at large found these results: Owing to limited PBMC availability, only the TCR beta chain was sequenced, without alpha chain pairing. Unsorted PBMC were profiled instead of sorted CD4+ and CD8+ T cells because pre-ART samples had limited cell numbers. Samples dated from the mid-2000s to the late 2010s, and the ART regimens used may be less effective than current ones. Expanded TRB clones identified before ART initiation dominated the repertoire at all time points, although this dominance fluctuated and declined in many PLHIV after ART. ART initiation was associated with a significant increase in TRB diversity, but diversity stayed significantly below transplant donor controls even after long-term ART. HIV repertoires had narrower CDR3 length ranges than controls, and the network structure suggested an antigen-experienced repertoire that shifted only slightly toward naive after ART. Inferences about post-ART repertoire changes are limited because no data were available on ART adherence, viral resistance or therapy changes.

This receptor chain uses TRBV7-6 and TRBJ2-4; 8 middle bases align to TRBD1. The specimen was unsorted PBMCs, collected 6 to 6.5 years after starting antiretroviral therapy. The sequence came from a man aged 25-45 years with HIV. The nucleotide sequence reads as follows: TGTGCCAGCAGCCCGGGGTTGACAGGGGTCGAAAACATTCAGTACTTC. Translated, this is CASSPGLTGVENIQYF.